This T cell receptor (beta chain) was sequenced in a study of CD4 and CD8 cells across lung adenocarcinoma regions. There are 12 residues in the CDR3. Germline V lookup: CDR1 DFQATT, CDR2 SNEGSKA (reference sequence). TCRdb used MiXCR to reprocess the PCR reads, holding one entry per CDR3 protein. Among 20,000 to 25,000 distinct CDR3 sequences, over 50% were seen once, and the ten largest hold around 28%. Donors had localized lung adenocarcinoma, a non-small cell lung cancer. J is TRBJ2-5 and V is TRBV20-1; D might be TRBD1 or TRBD2, each matching 5 bases. The J call is uncertain, as TRBJ2-1 better fits the DNA end. The receptor comes from a female donor with lung adenocarcinoma. The CD4 and CD8 labels of this study may be unreliable. The sequenced material came from CD8+ T cells from the center of a lung tumor. This chain's CDR3 is CSGDVTVDEQFF. The DNA of the CDR3 is TGCAGTGGGGACGTGACCGTGGATGAGCAGTTCTTC.